This record concerns one T cell receptor beta chain sequence. This entry comes from a study of T cell changes during pregnancy in multiple sclerosis. The CDR3 contains 15 residues. V was pared by 7 bases and J by 1 base, with 6 bases of the junction left unmatched. The V gene's germline CDR1 is MRHNA and CDR2 SNTAGT. Profiling relied on immunoSEQ multiplex PCR, and the TCRdb table lists in-frame clones only, not all of them. The repertoire has over 80,000 clones, 75% to 95% of them found once; the top ten carry 0.7% to 0.9%. The V gene is TRBV6-4, the J gene TRBJ2-3; 9 bases are a match to TRBD2. This TCR derives from a female donor in good health, enrolled as a control in a pregnancy study. Sequenced material: peripheral blood, taken in the second trimester of pregnancy. CDR3 region: CASTPSSGGTDTQYF. CDR3 nucleotides: TGTGCCAGCACCCCTTCTAGCGGGGGCACAGATACGCAGTATTTT.